The clone carrying this T cell receptor beta chain was seen many times. What it recognizes is unknown. This entry belongs to a study of T-cell reconstitution after alpha-beta-depleted transplantation in children. Study-level points and caveats: T-cell counts and diversity at one year post-transplant came mainly from newly produced T cells. Several hundred expanded graft clones reportedly supplied alpha-beta T cells about two months after transplant. Surviving recipient T cells and thymic progenitors underlay high day-60 TCRbeta diversity in some patients.

Molecular barcoding with unique molecular identifiers was used for the TCRbeta library. TCRdb re-called the PCR reads through MiXCR, storing one row per CDR3 protein. This table has over 200,000 distinct CDR3 sequences, about 8.2% appearing once. This TCR was recovered from a male patient aged 2-15 years who had a stem cell transplant for acute myeloid leukemia, so the T cells may come from the graft donor. The input for sequencing was PBMCs, mostly from graft donor cells, taken 360 days after TCRalphabeta/CD19-depleted stem cell transplant.

This CDR3 is CASSLGPDTDTQYF. Written as DNA, the CDR3 is TGTGCCAGCAGCTTAGGGCCCGACACAGATACGCAGTATTTT. The V and J genes are TRBV7-2 and TRBJ2-3, with D uncertain. The germline V and J ends were trimmed by 1 base and 2 bases, with 7 bases remaining between them. The CDR3 has 14 residues. Germline CDR1 SGHTA, CDR2 FQGNSA.